These 26 T cell receptor beta chains originate from one sample sequenced in a study of molecular identifiers for immune sequencing clone quantification. Each CDR3 protein is one row after TCRdb ran MiXCR on the PCR reads. Among 300,000 to 400,000 distinct CDR3 sequences, about a quarter were seen once, and the ten largest hold 0.65% to 0.75%. The sequencing input was naive CD8+ T cells from blood, with Jurkat cell RNA spiked in. Subset indicated: FACS-sorted CD8+CD4-CCR7+CD45RA+ naive T cells. Receptors were obtained from a human donor in good health. Some libraries in this study had Jurkat cell RNA spiked in.

The chain links TRBV6-1 to TRBJ2-1, with 10 positions matching TRBD1. Per the germline V gene, CDR1 is MNHNS and CDR2 is SASEGT. The CDR3 length is 17 residues. The V and J ends lost 2 bases and 3 bases, in that order; junction bases with no gene match: 7. The CDR3 region has the DNA TGTGCCAGCAGTGAACGTCGACAGGGGGCTTTCTACAATGAGCAGTTCTTC. This codes for CASSERRQGAFYNEQFF.

The table lists this clonotype with many counts. The chain recombines TRBV9 with TRBJ2-3, with 7 bases identical to TRBD2. CDR3 length: 15 amino acids. In germline, CDR1 is SGDLS, CDR2 YYNGEE. V shed 2 bases, J shed 3 bases, and the junction held 6 bases outside the gene matches. The CDR3 nucleotides read TGTGCCAGCAGCGTCGGACTAGGAGCTACAGATACGCAGTATTTT. The encoded protein is CASSVGLGATDTQYF.

The genes are TRBV6-2 or TRBV6-3 and TRBJ1-5; 9 bases fit TRBD1. The V and J ends lost 0 bases and 5 bases, in that order; junction bases with no gene match: 5. CDR1 MNHEY and CDR2 SVGEGT come from the germline V gene. The CDR3 spans 16 residues. This CDR3 is CASSYSPTGGDQPQHF. The DNA of the CDR3 is TGTGCCAGCAGTTACTCCCCGACAGGGGGGGATCAGCCCCAGCATTTT.

This clonotype was recorded once. The V call is TRBV4-3, the J call TRBJ2-7; no firm D call. Germline CDR1 is LGHNA and CDR2 is YSLEER. V lost 3 bases and J lost 3, with 12 bases in between. CDR3 length equals 14 residues. The DNA for the CDR3 is TGCGCCAGCAGCCAGGCCTCGGACGTCTACGAGCAGTACTTC. Amino acids: CASSQASDVYEQYF.

This clonotype showed up just a few times. The chain is built from TRBV9 and TRBJ2-7, with TRBD2 as a possible D gene (7 bases). The V end was cut by 4 bases, the J end by 7 bases, with 15 bases between. The CDR3 runs 13 residues. Germline CDR1 and CDR2: SGDLS and YYNGEE. The CDR3 region has the DNA TGTGCCAGCAGCACAGGGACTACTGGTGAGCAGTACTTC. Its protein is CASSTGTTGEQYF. Full variable domain (outside the CDR3, taken from reference TRBV9 and TRBJ2-7): DSGVTQTPKHLITATGQRVTLRCSPRSGDLSVYWYQQSLDQGLQFLIQYYNGEERAKGNILERFSAQQFPDLHSELNLSSLELGDSALYFCASSTGTTGEQYFGPGTRLTVT.

This clonotype has a handful of counts. The chain links TRBV14 to TRBJ2-3; 7 bases line up with TRBD2. The CDR3 has 16 residues. Trimming at V came to 2 bases and at J to 3 bases, leaving 8 bases not matched to a gene. Looked up from germline, CDR1 is SGHDN and CDR2 is FVKESK. For the CDR3, the DNA is TGTGCCAGCAGCCAAAGGCGGGAGAGGGTGACAGATACGCAGTATTTT. It specifies CASSQRRERVTDTQYF. The variable domain in full, completed from reference TRBV14 and TRBJ2-3, reads EAGVTQFPSHSVIEKGQTVTLRCDPISGHDNLYWYRRVMGKEIKFLLHFVKESKQDESGMPNNRFLAERTGGTYSTLKVQPAELEDSGVYFCASSQRRERVTDTQYFGPGTRLTVL.

Only a few counts were recorded for this clonotype. CDR3 amino acids: CASSPAKAGARDTQYF. Written as DNA, the CDR3 is TGTGCCAGCAGCCCAGCTAAAGCGGGAGCTAGAGATACGCAGTATTTT. This chain connects TRBV5-6 to TRBJ2-3; TRBD2 agrees at 8 bases. The CDR3 consists of 16 residues. V dropped 4 bases and J dropped 5; count of bases not matched to a gene: 12. Per the germline V gene, CDR1 is SGHDT and CDR2 is YYEEEE.

As for this clonotype: A much more abundant neighbour one base away suggests this may be a read error. The rearrangement links TRBV21-1 to TRBJ1-5; TRBD1 was called by the table and not checked on the DNA. TRBV21-1 is an annotated pseudogene. The CDR3 sequence is 15 residues long. CDR3 DNA: TGTGCCAGCAACCTGGGACAGGGCCTTAGGCAGCCCCAGCATTTT. As protein: CASNLGQGLRQPQHF.

A few counts support this clonotype. The chain carries TRBV5-6 and TRBJ2-7; the D gene is possibly TRBD2 (5 bases). CDR1 and CDR2 (germline): SGHDT, YYEEEE. V was pared by 0 bases and J by 7 bases, with 17 bases between. This CDR3 is 15 amino acids long. CDR3 in DNA: TGTGCCAGCAGCTTGGATGTCGGGGTCTCCGATGAGCAGTACTTC. It is translated as CASSLDVGVSDEQYF.

This clonotype was picked up many times. The V gene is TRBV29-1, the J gene TRBJ2-7; D assignment may be TRBD1 or TRBD2 (5 bases each). The germline gives CDR1 SQVTM, CDR2 ANQGSEA. The CDR3 spans 13 residues. Trimming removed 5 bases at V and 7 bases at J, with 18 bases between. The CDR3 coding sequence is TGCAGCGTTACCGGGACCGCCGTGGGGGAGCAGTACTTC. Translated: CSVTGTAVGEQYF.

In regard to this clonotype: A much larger clone sits a single nucleotide away, making a read error possible. This chain joins TRBV28 and TRBJ2-3; TRBD2 agrees at 9 bases. Per germline, CDR1 MDHEN and CDR2 SYDVKM. CDR3 length equals 19 residues. The junction had 23 bases not matched to a gene; V was cut back by 8 bases and J by 5 bases. CDR3 coding DNA: TGTGCCAGCGACTCCGCACCCTGGCCTAGCGGGGTGAGGGGAGATACGCAGTATTTT. As protein: CASDSAPWPSGVRGDTQYF.

The sample holds a few counts of this clonotype. The V call is TRBV30, the J call TRBJ2-3; D unclear. CDR3 length: 12 residues. V was trimmed by 0 bases and J by 4 bases, leaving 5 bases between them. CDR1 GTSNPN and CDR2 SVGIG come from the germline V gene (reference sequence). CDR3 nucleotide sequence: TGTGCCTGGAGTGTATCTTCAGATACGCAGTATTTT. Translated, it gives CAWSVSSDTQYF.

This clonotype was recorded a few times. One end of the junction varies from germline; a read error may be responsible. The V and J genes are TRBV7-9 and TRBJ2-5; TRBD2 might be the D (5 bases). The CDR3 sequence is 14 residues long. The germline CDR1 and CDR2 sequences are SEHNR and FQNEAQ (reference sequence). The chain's CDR3 is CASSLAAVIEPQYF. The CDR3 nucleotides are TGTGCCAGCAGCTTAGCAGCGGTGATAGAGCCCCAGTACTTC.

This clonotype was seen repeatedly, ten times or more. V gene TRBV6-2 or TRBV6-3 combines with J gene TRBJ1-1; D ambiguous. The CDR3 is made up of 10 amino acids. Trimming left V 8 bases short and J 5 bases short, with 6 bases between. CDR1 is MNHEY and CDR2 is SVGEGT in the germline V gene. The CDR3 reads CASGITEAFF. CDR3 coding DNA: TGTGCCAGCGGGATTACTGAAGCTTTCTTT.

The chain is built from TRBV14 and TRBJ1-2; D is unresolved. V gave up 1 base and J gave up 4 bases, with 4 bases separating them. The germline V gene has CDR1 SGHDN and CDR2 FVKESK. The CDR3 has 12 amino acids. The CDR3 sequence: CASSQGLYGYTF. CDR3 DNA: TGTGCCAGCAGCCAAGGTCTCTATGGCTACACCTTC.

This rearrangement joins TRBV11-2 to TRBJ2-7, with D perhaps matching TRBD1 (5 bases). Germline CDR1 and CDR2: SGHAT and FQNNGV. Trimming stripped 4 bases from V and 4 bases from J, with 17 bases between. The CDR3 totals 15 residues. The CDR3 nucleotides are TGTGCCAGCAGCTCTCGTCGGACATTCGAATACGAGCAGTACTTC. Its protein is CASSSRRTFEYEQYF.

J is TRBJ2-7 and V is TRBV2; D unclear. Germline CDR1 is SNHLY and CDR2 is FYNNEI. There are 14 residues in the CDR3. V lost 3 bases to trimming and J lost 7 bases, with 16 bases between them. The DNA of the CDR3 is TGTGCCAGCAGTGACCCGGCCAATATGCGGGAGCAGTACTTC. Its protein product is CASSDPANMREQYF.

This clonotype was observed at least ten times. The chain recombines TRBV7-9 with TRBJ2-7, with D perhaps TRBD2 (6 bases). The CDR3 has 13 residues. Looked up from germline, CDR1 is SEHNR and CDR2 is FQNEAQ (reference sequence). Trimming removed 3 bases at V and 4 bases at J, with 10 bases between. The CDR3 is CASSLPGDYEQYF. CDR3 sequence (DNA): TGTGCCAGCAGCTTGCCGGGAGATTACGAGCAGTACTTC. The whole variable domain, filled in from reference TRBV7-9 and TRBJ2-7, reads DTGVSQNPRHKITKRGQNVTFRCDPISEHNRLYWYRQTLGQGPEFLTYFQNEAQLEKSRLLSDRFSAERPKGSFSTLEIQRTEQGDSAMYLCASSLPGDYEQYFGPGTRLTVT.

With regard to this clonotype: This may be a read error, as it is one base from a much larger clone. The V call is TRBV10-2, the J call TRBJ1-1, with D maybe TRBD1 (5 bases). The CDR3 loop spans 12 amino acids. Germline CDR1 and CDR2: WSHSY and SAAADI. The CDR3 bases are TGCGCCATCAGTGGGGGGGTCTCTGAAGCTTTCTTT. Translating it yields CAISGGVSEAFF.

The V and J genes are TRBV5-1 and TRBJ2-5; TRBD1 is a possible D gene (5 bases). The germline V gene has CDR1 SGHRS and CDR2 YFSETQ. V lost 3 bases and J lost 5, with 17 bases in between. The length of the CDR3 is 15 residues. The CDR3 DNA reads as TGCGCCAGCAGCTCGTATGCAGGGTCGCGGGAGACCCAGTACTTC. Its protein is CASSSYAGSRETQYF.

The table lists this clonotype with many counts. This rearrangement joins TRBV5-1 to TRBJ2-7; D gene uncertain. Looked up from germline, CDR1 is SGHRS and CDR2 is YFSETQ. This CDR3 is built from 13 residues. Trimming stripped 5 bases from V and 2 bases from J, with 11 bases between. The CDR3 region has the DNA TGCGCCAGCAGGACGGAAGCAGCCTACGAGCAGTACTTC. Protein product: CASRTEAAYEQYF.

This clonotype has only a few counts. Just one base apart from a much larger clone, this may be a read error. This rearrangement joins TRBV4-3 to TRBJ2-7, with unresolved D. The V and J ends lost 1 base and 2 bases respectively, with 12 bases between them. The CDR3 consists of 15 residues. Germline V gene sequence: CDR1 LGHNA, CDR2 YSLEER. In DNA, the CDR3 is TGCGCCAGCAGCCAAGGTGTCCCAGGAGCCTACGAGCAGTACTTC. It codes for CASSQGVPGAYEQYF.

As for this clonotype: At one of its ends the junction is not consistent with the germline gene, which may arise from a read error. The V call is TRBV27, the J call TRBJ1-5; no clear D. The CDR3 length is 13 residues. Germline V gene lookup returns CDR1 MNHEY and CDR2 SMNVEV (reference sequence). DNA of the CDR3: TGTGCCCGCGGTGCCGGTCGCAATCCGCCCCCGCATTTT. Encoded protein: CARGAGRNPPPHF.

This clonotype appeared once. This rearrangement joins TRBV20-1 to TRBJ2-7; a possible D gene is TRBD1 (6 bases). The germline CDR1 and CDR2 sequences are DFQATT and SNEGSKA (reference sequence). V lost 0 bases, J lost 7 bases, and 25 bases lay in between. This CDR3 contains 17 residues. CDR3 nucleotide sequence: TGCAGTGCTAGAGATACCGACTGGGGGCTTGTCGTTGAAGAGCAGTACTTC. Translation: CSARDTDWGLVVEEQYF.

This clonotype showed up just a few times. This chain joins TRBV27 and TRBJ2-5, with 11 bases fitting TRBD2. The CDR3 spans 15 residues. The germline V gene has CDR1 MNHEY and CDR2 SMNVEV (reference sequence). V shed 3 bases, J shed 1 base, and the junction held 1 base outside the gene matches. Here the CDR3 DNA reads TGTGCCAGCAGTTTCGGGACTAGCGGCCAAGAGACCCAGTACTTC. Its translation: CASSFGTSGQETQYF.

As concerns this clonotype: This CDR3 fails to terminate in the conserved phenylalanine or tryptophan, so it likely reflects a read error. The chain is built from TRBV5-4 and TRBJ2-3, with a weak D call TRBD2 (5 bases). V lost 1 base, J lost 9 bases, and 15 bases lay in between. The CDR3 loop spans 14 amino acids. From germline, CDR1 is SGHNT and CDR2 YYREEE (reference sequence). The DNA for the CDR3 is TGTGCCAGCAGCTTGAATCGGGCTAGCTGGACGCAGTATCTT. Protein: CASSLNRASWTQYL.